Listed here are 10 T cell receptor beta chains from one sample, sequenced in a study of Ad26.COV2.S vaccination and SARS-CoV-2 variants. Generated by immunoSEQ multiplex PCR, the TCRdb table keeps only in-frame clones and is missing some. The profile covers about 350,000 clones, with about 85% appearing a single time and roughly 3.1% taken by the ten largest. Stated treatment: some 19 received Ad26.COV2.S at low or high dose, single or two shots; 5 received placebo; per-sample allocation not given. On day 63 after the first injection, vaccine and placebo recipients gave samples. The input for sequencing was peripheral blood, taken in a trial of Ad26.COV2.S vaccine versus placebo. The receptors here all came from a person aged 18-65 years who received the Ad26.COV2.S COVID-19 vaccine or a placebo.

V and J are TRBV6-1 and TRBJ1-6; 7 positions agree with TRBD1. V lost 1 base, J lost 6 bases, and 3 bases stayed unmatched. In germline, CDR1 is MNHNS, CDR2 SASEGT. The CDR3 loop spans 15 amino acids. The CDR3 DNA follows: TGTGCCAGCAGTGAAGGACAGGGCCCTAATTCACCCCTCCACTTT. Protein product: CASSEGQGPNSPLHF.

This rearrangement joins TRBV10-3 to TRBJ2-7; TRBD2 matches 7 bases. V shed 4 bases, J shed 3 bases, and the junction held 0 bases outside the gene matches. CDR1 ENHRY and CDR2 SYGVKD come from the germline V gene. The CDR3 contains 12 residues. The CDR3 DNA sequence: TGTGCCATCAGTGGGGGGGGCTACGAGCAGTACTTC. Protein product: CAISGGGYEQYF.

The chain has TRBV4-3 and TRBJ2-7, with 10 bases lining up with TRBD1. After removal of 1 base from V and 3 bases from J, the junction contained 15 bases not matched to a gene. Looked up from germline, CDR1 is LGHNA and CDR2 is YSLEER. The CDR3 covers 19 residues. DNA of the CDR3: TGCGCCAGCAGCCAAGGACTCCGGGACAGGGGCAGACGAAACTACGAGCAGTACTTC. This encodes CASSQGLRDRGRRNYEQYF.

The chain couples TRBV24-1 to TRBJ2-5; the match to TRBD2 covers 13 bases. Looked up from germline, CDR1 is KGHDR and CDR2 is SFDVKD. The J segment lost 7 bases and the V segment lost 6 bases, leaving 16 bases of the junction unmatched. The CDR3 contains 18 residues. CDR3 sequence reads: CATSKGGNRLAGGGTQYF. The DNA of the CDR3 is TGTGCCACCAGTAAAGGGGGTAATAGACTAGCGGGAGGTGGGACCCAGTACTTC.

This clone has more than one count but fewer than ten. The chain is built from TRBV7-2 and TRBJ1-6; tentatively, D is TRBD1 (5 bases). The CDR3 runs 15 residues. V lost 3 bases and J 5 bases, leaving 11 bases between the germline ends. Germline CDR1 SGHTA, CDR2 FQGNSA. The CDR3 protein is CASSFNRINNSPLHF. CDR3 DNA sequence: TGTGCCAGCAGCTTTAACAGGATAAATAATTCACCCCTCCACTTT. Variable domain in full (rest from reference TRBV7-2 and TRBJ1-6): GAGVSQSPSNKVTEKGKDVELRCDPISGHTALYWYRQSLGQGLEFLIYFQGNSAPDKSGLPSDRFSAERTGGSVSTLTIQRTQQEDSAVYLCASSFNRINNSPLHFGNGTRLTVT.

This chain uses TRBV4-3 with TRBJ1-4; D gene unclear. V lost 3 bases and J 3 bases, leaving 8 bases between the germline ends. This CDR3 region has 14 residues. Germline V CDR1 and CDR2: LGHNA, YSLEER. CDR3 bases: TGCGCCAGCAGCCAGGGGTGGGCTAATGAAAAACTGTTTTTT. It specifies CASSQGWANEKLFF.

The gene calls are TRBV3-1 (or the pseudogene TRBV3-2) and TRBJ2-5, with 7 bases identical to TRBD2. Trimming took 4 bases from V and 1 from J; bases not matched to a gene: 18. Germline V gives CDR1 LGHDT, CDR2 YNNKEL (reference sequence). The CDR3 length is 19 residues. In DNA, the CDR3 is TGTGCCAGCAGCCGTGTGGTGGCTAGCGGCCAAGGCCCCCAAGAGACCCAGTACTTC. The encoded protein is CASSRVVASGQGPQETQYF.

The chain couples TRBV6-5 to TRBJ1-5; tentatively, D is TRBD1 (6 bases). The V end lost 5 bases, the J end lost 3 bases, and 14 bases lay between the germline ends. The CDR3 sequence is 15 residues long. Germline-derived CDR1 and CDR2 are MNHEY and SVGAGI. CDR3 in amino acids: CASSQVTGYNQPQHF. CDR3 coding DNA: TGTGCCAGCAGTCAGGTGACAGGTTACAATCAGCCCCAGCATTTT.

V usage is TRBV5-4 and J usage is TRBJ2-7; possible D gene TRBD1, 5 bases. V was cut by 2 bases and J by 0 bases, with 6 bases left in between. CDR3 length equals 13 residues. Germline-derived CDR1 and CDR2 are SGHNT and YYREEE (reference sequence). The CDR3 sequence: CASSFDSSYEQYF. As DNA, the CDR3 is TGTGCCAGCAGCTTTGACAGCTCCTACGAGCAGTACTTC.

The V and J genes are TRBV9 and TRBJ2-7; D is possibly TRBD1 or TRBD2 (5 bases each). The CDR3 sequence is 12 residues long. V lost 4 bases, J lost 7 bases, and 12 bases lay in between. Germline CDR1 is SGDLS and CDR2 is YYNGEE. CDR3 DNA sequence: TGTGCCAGCAGCTCCACTGGGGGAGAGCAGTACTTC. It encodes CASSSTGGEQYF.